The next 27 T cell receptor beta chains were all read from a single sample in a study of control samples from healthy donors and cancer patients. Clones were read by immunoSEQ multiplex PCR, and TCRdb kept only the in-frame ones, dropping some. This table holds roughly 100,000 clones, under 90% found once. The sample taken for sequencing was blood. These receptors were collected from a woman aged 45-65 years in good health.

The J gene is TRBJ2-6, the V gene TRBV14; TRBD1 aligns across 7 bases. Per the germline V gene, CDR1 is SGHDN and CDR2 is FVKESK. Trimming at V came to 2 bases and at J to 1 base, leaving 8 bases not matched to a gene. CDR3 length: 18 amino acids. The CDR3 DNA follows: TGTGCCAGCAGCCAACGGACAGGTTGGCTTTCTGGGGCCAACGTCCTGACTTTC. It codes for CASSQRTGWLSGANVLTF.

V and J are TRBV7-9 and TRBJ2-5; a possible D gene is TRBD2 (5 bases). Deletions cut 1 base from V and 4 bases from J, with 13 bases between. The germline gives CDR1 SEHNR, CDR2 FQNEAQ (reference sequence). CDR3 length equals 15 residues. This CDR3 is CASSLVAGLPETQYF. CDR3 bases: TGTGCCAGCAGCTTAGTAGCAGGACTTCCAGAGACCCAGTACTTC.

V gene TRBV30 combines with J gene TRBJ2-7, with D maybe TRBD1 (5 bases). The CDR3 contains 11 residues. The germline V gene encodes CDR1 GTSNPN and CDR2 SVGIG (reference sequence). V was shortened by 4 bases and J by 6 bases, with 10 bases between the two germline ends. The CDR3 DNA follows: TGTGCCTGGACAAGCAGGGTCGAGCAGTACTTC. This sequence encodes CAWTSRVEQYF.

The chain has TRBV6-6 and TRBJ2-1, with 10 positions matching TRBD2. Germline V gene lookup returns CDR1 MNHNY and CDR2 SVGAGI (reference sequence). J was trimmed by 3 bases and V by 10 bases; bases with no gene match: 3. The CDR3 sequence is 13 residues long. The DNA of the CDR3 is TGTGCCATTAGCGGGGGGAACTACAATGAGCAGTTCTTC. Residues: CAISGGNYNEQFF.

The chain carries TRBV7-8 and TRBJ2-1; possibly TRBD1 for D (6 bases). The length of the CDR3 is 13 residues. In germline, CDR1 is SGHVS, CDR2 FQNEAQ. The germline V and J ends were trimmed by 4 bases and 7 bases, with 11 bases remaining between them. The CDR3 spells CASSSNTGNEQFF. The CDR3, as DNA: TGTGCCAGCAGCTCTAATACAGGGAATGAGCAGTTCTTC.

The chain uses TRBV9 and TRBJ2-7; perhaps TRBD1 as D (6 bases). The CDR3 consists of 16 residues. V was clipped by 0 bases and J by 2 bases, with 15 bases between them. Germline V gene data show CDR1 as SGDLS and CDR2 as YYNGEE. The CDR3 here is CASSVAAQGPPYEQYF. For the CDR3, the DNA is TGTGCCAGCAGCGTAGCGGCTCAGGGGCCTCCCTACGAGCAGTACTTC.

Written as DNA, the CDR3 is TGTGCCAGCAGTTACCTCTCTGATGGAGATACGCAGTATTTT. Translation gives CASSYLSDGDTQYF. The gene calls are TRBV6-2 or TRBV6-3 and TRBJ2-3; no clear D gene. Germline CDR1 is MNHEY and CDR2 is SVGEGT. Trimming took off 2 bases at V and 5 bases at J, with 11 bases between the two ends. This CDR3 is built from 14 residues.

The CDR3 loop is CASSRLGTNEKLFF. CDR3 sequence (DNA): TGTGCCAGCAGCCGACTTGGAACTAATGAAAAACTGTTTTTT. This chain uses TRBV2 with TRBJ1-4; D is undetermined. Trimming cost V 6 bases and J 1 base, with 9 bases left between them. The V gene's germline CDR1 is SNHLY and CDR2 FYNNEI. The CDR3 length is 14 residues.

The CDR3 protein is CASSRTRQGGTEAFF. CDR3 sequence (DNA): TGTGCCAGCAGCCGCACAAGACAGGGTGGCACTGAAGCTTTCTTT. The chain employs TRBV4-2 and TRBJ1-1; TRBD1 agrees at 7 bases. Looked up from germline, CDR1 is LGHNA and CDR2 is YNFKEQ. V was pared by 4 bases and J by 4 bases, with 9 bases of the junction left unmatched. The CDR3 consists of 15 residues.

The rearrangement joins TRBV19 to TRBJ2-3, with D possibly TRBD1 on 5 matching bases. This CDR3 has 15 residues. V lost 3 bases and J 3 bases, leaving 13 bases between the germline ends. The germline CDR1 and CDR2 sequences are LNHDA and SQIVND (reference sequence). The CDR3 DNA is TGTGCCAGTAGTATCCGAAAGGGGCGGACAGATACGCAGTATTTT. Its protein is CASSIRKGRTDTQYF.

Ten or more counts support this clone. J is TRBJ2-1 and V is TRBV5-1, with 8 bases aligning to TRBD1. Germline assignment: CDR1 SGHRS and CDR2 YFSETQ. The CDR3 runs to 13 residues. Trimming removed 5 bases from V and 5 bases from J; junction bases left unmatched: 3. The CDR3 coding sequence is TGCGCCAGCAGTAACAGGGGGGACAATGAGCAGTTCTTC. This codes for CASSNRGDNEQFF.

The V call is TRBV6-2 or TRBV6-3, the J call TRBJ2-3; 12 bases are shared with TRBD2. V lost 4 bases, J lost 5 bases, and 10 bases stayed unmatched. Germline V gives CDR1 MNHEY, CDR2 SVGEGT. The CDR3 extends over 17 amino acids. The CDR3 loop is CASSFPLTSGSLDTQYF. For the CDR3, the DNA is TGTGCCAGCAGTTTCCCGCTGACTAGCGGGAGTTTAGATACGCAGTATTTT.

The chain employs TRBV5-1 and TRBJ2-2, with 7 bases lining up with TRBD1. The CDR3 contains 15 residues. V lost 4 bases, J lost 1 base, and 4 bases stayed unmatched. Germline V gives CDR1 SGHRS, CDR2 YFSETQ. CDR3 DNA: TGCGCCAGCAGCCGGGACAGCTTGAACACCGGGGAGCTGTTTTTT. Translating it yields CASSRDSLNTGELFF.

The chain carries TRBV20-1 and TRBJ1-2; D might be TRBD1 (5 bases). Trimming removed 3 bases at V and 6 bases at J, with 11 bases between. Germline V gene sequence: CDR1 DFQATT, CDR2 SNEGSKA (reference sequence). CDR3 size: 12 residues. CDR3 sequence reads: CSASRGADGYTF. The CDR3 region has the DNA TGCAGTGCTAGTCGTGGGGCCGATGGCTACACCTTC.

The V and J genes are TRBV19 and TRBJ2-3; no clear D. V was pared by 4 bases and J by 5 bases, with 10 bases between. Per germline, CDR1 LNHDA and CDR2 SQIVND (reference sequence). This CDR3 is 13 amino acids long. CDR3 bases: TGTGCCAGTAGTACTACGCGAATAGATACGCAGTATTTT. It is translated as CASSTTRIDTQYF. Together with reference TRBV19 and TRBJ2-3, the CDR3 gives the full variable domain: DGGITQSPKYLFRKEGQNVTLSCEQNLNHDAMYWYRQDPGQGLRLIYYSQIVNDFQKGDIAEGYSVSREKKESFPLTVTSAQKNPTAFYLCASSTTRIDTQYFGPGTRLTVL.

This clone was observed a handful of times. The chain joins TRBV5-5 to TRBJ2-3, with 8 nucleotides matching TRBD1. Per the germline V gene, CDR1 is SGHKS and CDR2 is YYEKEE (reference sequence). The J segment lost 4 bases and the V segment lost 4 bases, leaving 11 bases of the junction unmatched. This CDR3 is 16 amino acids long. CDR3 in DNA: TGTGCCAGCAGCCCAACTGGACAGGGATTTTCAGATACGCAGTATTTT. Translated, it gives CASSPTGQGFSDTQYF.

V gene TRBV19 combines with J gene TRBJ2-1; TRBD1 is a possible D gene (5 bases). The CDR3 covers 12 residues. V was trimmed by 6 bases and J by 6 bases, leaving 9 bases between them. Germline lookup yields CDR1 LNHDA and CDR2 SQIVND (reference sequence). As DNA, the CDR3 is TGTGCCAGTAGGGACAAAACCAATGAGCAGTTCTTC. This translates into CASRDKTNEQFF.

The table lists this clone with a count of one. This sequence joins TRBV4-2 and TRBJ1-4, with D unclear. V was pared by 0 bases and J by 5 bases, with 13 bases between. The CDR3 totals 16 residues. CDR1 and CDR2 (germline): LGHNA, YNFKEQ. Here the CDR3 DNA reads TGTGCCAGCAGCCAAGATTTCGCGGGAGGGAATGAAAAACTGTTTTTT. As protein: CASSQDFAGGNEKLFF.

This chain uses TRBV6-1 with TRBJ2-3; 11 positions agree with TRBD1. CDR3 length equals 15 residues. Trimming took 1 base from V and 4 from J; bases not matched to a gene: 1. CDR1 and CDR2 (germline): MNHNS, SASEGT. The CDR3 loop is CASSEGTGGPDTQYF. The DNA of the CDR3 is TGTGCCAGCAGTGAAGGGACAGGGGGCCCAGATACGCAGTATTTT.

This clone has only one observation. This chain joins TRBV14 and TRBJ2-5; 10 bases map to TRBD2. J was trimmed by 2 bases and V by 4 bases; bases with no gene match: 4. From germline, CDR1 is SGHDN and CDR2 FVKESK. CDR3 length equals 15 residues. CDR3 DNA: TGTGCCAGCAGCCCGGGACTAGCGATTCAAGAGACCCAGTACTTC. This codes for CASSPGLAIQETQYF.

This clone came up a few times. This chain joins TRBV28 and TRBJ2-1, with 9 bases fitting TRBD1. In germline, CDR1 is MDHEN, CDR2 SYDVKM. The CDR3 contains 17 residues. Trimming cost V 6 bases and J 1 base; bases outside gene matches: 10. The CDR3 DNA reads TGTGCCAGCAGACAAGCTACAGGGGGCCGGTCCTACAATGAGCAGTTCTTC. Amino acid sequence: CASRQATGGRSYNEQFF.

This clone occurred once. The V gene is TRBV7-2, the J gene TRBJ2-1, with D possibly being TRBD2 (7 bases). The germline CDR1 and CDR2 sequences are SGHTA and FQGNSA. CDR3 size: 13 residues. Trimming removed 2 bases from V and 9 bases from J, with 11 bases in between. CDR3 nucleotides: TGTGCCAGCAGCTTAAGGGGAGGGGGTGAGCAGTTCTTC. Amino acids: CASSLRGGGEQFF.

The chain recombines TRBV9 with TRBJ2-3, with 7 bases fitting TRBD2. V shed 0 bases, J shed 8 bases, and the junction held 18 bases outside the gene matches. The CDR3 contains 18 residues. Germline lookup yields CDR1 SGDLS and CDR2 YYNGEE. The CDR3: CASSVGFGLGPRPGTQYF. In DNA form, the CDR3 reads TGTGCCAGCAGCGTAGGATTCGGACTAGGTCCCCGTCCGGGTACGCAGTATTTT.

The V and J genes are TRBV7-2 and TRBJ2-5, with 9 positions matching TRBD1. This CDR3 has 15 residues. Germline V gene lookup returns CDR1 SGHTA and CDR2 FQGNSA. With 5 bases clipped from V and 3 bases from J, the junction kept 7 bases outside the gene matches. This chain's CDR3 is CASSTAGTGKETQYF. The CDR3 coding sequence is TGTGCCAGCAGCACAGCCGGGACAGGGAAAGAGACCCAGTACTTC.

The chain combines TRBV6-2 or TRBV6-3 with TRBJ2-5, with TRBD1 matching 8 bases. Germline V gene lookup returns CDR1 MNHEY and CDR2 SVGEGT. This CDR3 is 15 amino acids long. V lost 3 bases to trimming and J lost 4 bases; unmatched junction nucleotides: 7. Here the CDR3 reads CASSYHTGGSETQYF. In nucleotides, the CDR3 is TGTGCCAGCAGTTATCATACAGGGGGTTCAGAGACCCAGTACTTC.

The V call is TRBV7-9, the J call TRBJ1-2; no reliable D call. Trimming removed 5 bases at V and 9 bases at J, with 13 bases between. CDR1 and CDR2 from the germline V gene are SEHNR and FQNEAQ (reference sequence). The CDR3 is 12 residues long. The CDR3, as DNA: TGTGCCAGCAGCGCCCCGGAAGGGAGCTACACCTTC. The encoded protein is CASSAPEGSYTF.

The chain couples TRBV30 to TRBJ1-4; D is unclear. This CDR3 region has 15 residues. CDR1 and CDR2 (germline): GTSNPN, SVGIG (reference sequence). The ends were cut back, 1 base at V and 3 bases at J, with 12 bases in the middle. CDR3 region: CAWSENSAANEKLFF. In nucleotides, the CDR3 is TGTGCCTGGAGTGAGAACAGTGCGGCTAATGAAAAACTGTTTTTT. Filled out from reference TRBV30 and TRBJ1-4, the complete variable domain reads SQTIHQWPATLVQPVGSPLSLECTVEGTSNPNLYWYRQAAGRGLQLLFYSVGIGQISSEVPQNLSASRPQDRQFILSSKKLLLSDSGFYLCAWSENSAANEKLFFGSGTQLSVL.